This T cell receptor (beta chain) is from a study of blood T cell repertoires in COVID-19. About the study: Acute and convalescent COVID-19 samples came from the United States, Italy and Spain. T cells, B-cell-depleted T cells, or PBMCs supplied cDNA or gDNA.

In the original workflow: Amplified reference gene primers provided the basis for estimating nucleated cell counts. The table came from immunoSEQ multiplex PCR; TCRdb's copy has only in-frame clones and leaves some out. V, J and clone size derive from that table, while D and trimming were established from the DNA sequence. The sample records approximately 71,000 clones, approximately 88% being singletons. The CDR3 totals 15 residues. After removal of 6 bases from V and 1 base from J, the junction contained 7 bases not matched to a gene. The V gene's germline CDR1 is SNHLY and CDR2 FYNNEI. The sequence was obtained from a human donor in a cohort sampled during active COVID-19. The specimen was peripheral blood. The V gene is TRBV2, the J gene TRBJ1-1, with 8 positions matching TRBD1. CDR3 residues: CASRFGTGENTEAFF. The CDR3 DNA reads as TGTGCCAGCAGGTTTGGGACAGGTGAGAACACTGAAGCTTTCTTT.